Sequencing of this TCR beta chain was carried out in a study of blood T cell repertoires in COVID-19. For the study at large: The United States, Italy and Spain were the sources of the acute and convalescent COVID-19 samples.

TCRdb's table, derived via immunoSEQ multiplex PCR, lists solely in-frame clones and lacks some. The sample has 130,000 or so clones, roughly 84% seen once. Germline CDR1 is KGHSH and CDR2 is LQKENI. V was trimmed by 8 bases and J by 4 bases, leaving 21 bases between them. This CDR3 has 16 amino acids. The clonotype was recovered from a man aged 25-45 years with COVID-19, enrolled during active disease. The sequenced sample consisted of peripheral blood. The rearrangement links TRBV18 to TRBJ1-5, with D possibly being TRBD1 (6 bases). The CDR3 nucleotides read TGTGCCAGCGCACTGGGTACGATACAGGGTAATCAGCCCCAGCATTTT. This gives the protein CASALGTIQGNQPQHF.